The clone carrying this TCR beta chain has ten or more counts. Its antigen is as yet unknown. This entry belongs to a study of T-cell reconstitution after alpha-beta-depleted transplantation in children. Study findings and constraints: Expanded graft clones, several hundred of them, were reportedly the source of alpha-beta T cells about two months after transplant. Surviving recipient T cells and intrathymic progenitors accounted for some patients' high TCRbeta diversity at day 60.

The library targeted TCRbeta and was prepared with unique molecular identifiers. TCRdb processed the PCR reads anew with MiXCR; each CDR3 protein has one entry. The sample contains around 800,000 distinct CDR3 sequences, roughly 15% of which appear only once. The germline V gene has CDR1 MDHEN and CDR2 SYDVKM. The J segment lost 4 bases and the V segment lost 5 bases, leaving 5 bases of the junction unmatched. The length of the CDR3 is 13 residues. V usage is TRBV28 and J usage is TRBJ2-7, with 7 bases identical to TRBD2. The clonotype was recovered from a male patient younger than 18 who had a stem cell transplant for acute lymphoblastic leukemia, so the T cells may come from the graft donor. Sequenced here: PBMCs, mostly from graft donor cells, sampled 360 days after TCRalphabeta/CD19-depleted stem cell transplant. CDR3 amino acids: CASSPRGIYEQYF. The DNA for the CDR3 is TGTGCCAGCAGTCCGCGGGGGATTTACGAGCAGTACTTC.